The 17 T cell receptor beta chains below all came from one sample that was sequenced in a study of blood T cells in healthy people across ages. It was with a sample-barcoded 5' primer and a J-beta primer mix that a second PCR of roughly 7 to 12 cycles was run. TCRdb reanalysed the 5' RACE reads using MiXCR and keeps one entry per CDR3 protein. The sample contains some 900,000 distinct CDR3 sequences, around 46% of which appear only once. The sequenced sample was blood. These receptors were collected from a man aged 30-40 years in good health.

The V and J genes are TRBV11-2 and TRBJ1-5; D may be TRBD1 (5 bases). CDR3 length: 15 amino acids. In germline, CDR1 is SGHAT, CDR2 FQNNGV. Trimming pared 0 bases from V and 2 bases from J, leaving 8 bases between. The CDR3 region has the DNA TGTGCCAGCAGCTTAGATGTGGGGGGCAATCAGCCCCAGCATTTT. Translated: CASSLDVGGNQPQHF.

The CDR3 region is CASSQDQGRGYTF. CDR3 DNA: TGCGCCAGCAGCCAAGATCAGGGGCGGGGGTACACCTTC. The gene calls are TRBV4-3 and TRBJ1-2, with D tentatively TRBD1 (6 bases). Between the trimmed V and J ends, which lost 0 bases and 11 bases, there was a span of 13 bases. The germline CDR1 and CDR2 sequences are LGHNA and YSLEER. The CDR3 contains 13 residues.

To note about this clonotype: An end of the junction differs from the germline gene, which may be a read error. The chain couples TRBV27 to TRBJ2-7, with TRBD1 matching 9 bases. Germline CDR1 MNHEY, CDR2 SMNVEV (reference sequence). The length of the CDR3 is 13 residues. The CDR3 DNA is TGTGCCTGCAGTCGGACAGGGGACTACGAGCAGTACTTC. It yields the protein CACSRTGDYEQYF.

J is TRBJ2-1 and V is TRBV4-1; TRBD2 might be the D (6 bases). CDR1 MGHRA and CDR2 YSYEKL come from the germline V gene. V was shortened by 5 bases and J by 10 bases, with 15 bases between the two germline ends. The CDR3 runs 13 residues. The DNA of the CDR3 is TGCGCCAGCAGCGGGGACTTGTCCTACGAGCAGTTCTTC. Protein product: CASSGDLSYEQFF.

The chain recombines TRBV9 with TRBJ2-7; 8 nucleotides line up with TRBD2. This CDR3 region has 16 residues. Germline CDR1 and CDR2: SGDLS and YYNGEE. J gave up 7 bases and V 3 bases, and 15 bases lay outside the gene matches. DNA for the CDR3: TGTGCCAGCAGCGCCGACGGGACTAGGAGGGGGGCTGAGCAGTACTTC. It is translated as CASSADGTRRGAEQYF.

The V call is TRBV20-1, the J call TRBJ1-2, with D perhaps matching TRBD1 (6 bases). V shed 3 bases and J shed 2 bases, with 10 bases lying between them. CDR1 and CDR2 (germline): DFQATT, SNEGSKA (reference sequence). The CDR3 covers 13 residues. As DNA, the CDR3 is TGCAGTGCTAGGGCGGGGGGCAACTATGGCTACACCTTC. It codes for CSARAGGNYGYTF.

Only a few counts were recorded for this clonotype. CDR3 loop: CASSFMGETGYTF. The DNA for the CDR3 is TGTGCCAGCAGTTTCATGGGGGAGACTGGCTACACCTTC. The chain links TRBV12-3 or TRBV12-4 to TRBJ1-2, with a possible D match to TRBD1 (5 bases). Trimming shortened V by 3 bases and J by 7 bases, and 12 bases separated the two germline ends. This CDR3 region has 13 residues.

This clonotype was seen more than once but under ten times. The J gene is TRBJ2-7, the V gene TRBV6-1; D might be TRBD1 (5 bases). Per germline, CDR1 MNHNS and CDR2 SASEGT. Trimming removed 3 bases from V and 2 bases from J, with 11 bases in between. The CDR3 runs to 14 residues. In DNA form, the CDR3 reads TGTGCCAGCAGTGATATGACAGAAACCTACGAGCAGTACTTC. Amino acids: CASSDMTETYEQYF.

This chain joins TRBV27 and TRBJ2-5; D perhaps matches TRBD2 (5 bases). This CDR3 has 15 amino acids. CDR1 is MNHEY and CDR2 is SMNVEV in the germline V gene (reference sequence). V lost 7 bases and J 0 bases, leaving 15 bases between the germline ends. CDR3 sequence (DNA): TGTGCCAGCACCCCAAACGGGGAGTACCAAGAGACCCAGTACTTC. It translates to CASTPNGEYQETQYF.

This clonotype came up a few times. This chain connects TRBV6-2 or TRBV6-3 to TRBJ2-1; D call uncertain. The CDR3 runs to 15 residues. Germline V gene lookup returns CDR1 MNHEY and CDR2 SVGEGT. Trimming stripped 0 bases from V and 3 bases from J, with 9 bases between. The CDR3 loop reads CASSYSKLYYNEQFF. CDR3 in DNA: TGTGCCAGCAGTTACTCGAAACTTTACTACAATGAGCAGTTCTTC.

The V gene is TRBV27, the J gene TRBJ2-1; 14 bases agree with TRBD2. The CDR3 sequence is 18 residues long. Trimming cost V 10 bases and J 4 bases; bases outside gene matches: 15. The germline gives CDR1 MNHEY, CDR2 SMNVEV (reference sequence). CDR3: CATRGLAGTSGGYNEQFF. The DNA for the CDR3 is TGTGCCACCAGAGGACTGGCCGGGACTAGCGGGGGTTACAATGAGCAGTTCTTC.

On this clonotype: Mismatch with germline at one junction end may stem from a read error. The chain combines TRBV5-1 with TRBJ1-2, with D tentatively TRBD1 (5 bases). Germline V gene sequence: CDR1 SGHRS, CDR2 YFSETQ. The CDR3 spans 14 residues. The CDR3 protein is CASSGGAGIYGYIF. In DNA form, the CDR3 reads TGCGCCAGCAGCGGAGGGGCCGGGATCTATGGCTACATCTTC.

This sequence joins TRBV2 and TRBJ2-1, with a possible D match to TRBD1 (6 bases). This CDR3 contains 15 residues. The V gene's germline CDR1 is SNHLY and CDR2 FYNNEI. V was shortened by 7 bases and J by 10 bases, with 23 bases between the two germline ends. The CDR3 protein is CASTPDRMSVNEQFF. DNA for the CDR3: TGTGCCAGCACCCCAGACAGGATGTCTGTAAACGAGCAGTTCTTC.

The DNA for the CDR3 is TGCAGTGCTAGAGATAATCAGGCGGGGGAGCAGTACTTC. This gives the protein CSARDNQAGEQYF. This chain uses TRBV20-1 with TRBJ2-7; the D gene is possibly TRBD2 (6 bases). This CDR3 has 13 amino acids. Per the germline V gene, CDR1 is DFQATT and CDR2 is SNEGSKA (reference sequence). V lost 0 bases and J lost 7, with 13 bases in between.

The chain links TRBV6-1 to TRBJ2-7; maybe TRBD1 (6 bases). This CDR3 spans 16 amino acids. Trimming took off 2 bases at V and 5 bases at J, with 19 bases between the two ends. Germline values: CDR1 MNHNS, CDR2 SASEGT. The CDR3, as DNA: TGTGCCAGCAGTGAATACTCAGGGGCGCAAGTCCACGAGCAGTACTTC. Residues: CASSEYSGAQVHEQYF.

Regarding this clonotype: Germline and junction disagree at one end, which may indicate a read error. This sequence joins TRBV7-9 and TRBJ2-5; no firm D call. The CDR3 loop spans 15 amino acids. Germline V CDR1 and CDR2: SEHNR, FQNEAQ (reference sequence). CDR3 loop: CASSHPWNSQEAQYF. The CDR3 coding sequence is TGTGCCAGCAGTCATCCCTGGAACAGCCAAGAGGCCCAGTACTTC.

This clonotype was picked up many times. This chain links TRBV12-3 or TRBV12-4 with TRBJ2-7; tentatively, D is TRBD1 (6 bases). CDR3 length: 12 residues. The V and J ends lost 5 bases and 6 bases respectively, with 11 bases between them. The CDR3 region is CASSPRGSEQYF. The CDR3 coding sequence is TGTGCCAGCAGTCCCAGGGGCAGCGAGCAGTACTTC.